The present entry profiles one T cell receptor (beta chain) with its context. Its target antigen remains unknown. Base qualities were left out, and no much larger clone turns up one base away. This sample is part of a study of blood T cell repertoires in COVID-19 (dated by TCRdb to the early 2020s). Regarding the study in general: Samples from collaborators originated in the United States, Italy and Spain and spanned both the acute and convalescent phases of COVID-19. The material from the prospective study consisted of cDNA or gDNA derived from T cells, B-cell-depleted T cells, or PBMCs. The dataset comprised deeply sampled blood TCRbeta repertoires from subjects exposed to, actively infected with, or recovered from COVID-19. A freely available public database, intended as a resource for researchers studying the immune response to SARS-CoV-2, is where the repertoires were released. The samples were drawn from two sources: the first 160 participants of the ongoing ImmuneRACE study, and over 1,000 subjects contributed by 6 global collaborators. A de-identified subject ID, COVID-19 status, age in years and sex were almost always included in the sample metadata. Where available, HLA class I and class II types were obtained from metadata supplied by the sample provider rather than from assay-based typing. Broader findings and caveats from the paper: Clinical and demographic metadata were provided uncurated, with the amount varying by source and participant.

TCRbeta CDR3 regions were amplified from genomic DNA by means of the immunoSEQ Assay, a bias-controlled multiplex PCR. The published analysis was carried out like this. The number of nucleated cells in each sample was estimated from the amplification of reference gene primers within the assay. To quantify the absolute abundance of each unique TCRbeta CDR3 rearrangement, sequence reads were collapsed and filtered. For each sample, productive Simpson clonality was calculated by taking the square root of Simpson's diversity index across productive rearrangements. Entries here come from immuneACCESS through TCRdb and include only in-frame sequences with V and J called. Some clones fail to appear in such tables; in the studies checked, an unresolved V gene covers under half of the shortfall, and the cause of the remainder is unknown. The D gene and trimming were derived from the DNA, and the V and J assignments and clone size from that table. The sample table holds about 69,000 clones, of which around 86% were seen once. The ten largest clones represent 2% of the sample.

The germline V gene yields LGHNA for CDR1 and YNFKEQ for CDR2. V gives up 1 base and J gives up 7 bases, and the segment between their germline ends measures 16 bases. Including cysteine and phenylalanine, the CDR3 has 15 amino acids. Here the CDR3 DNA is all that survives: 45 bases in frame from base 1. Each collaborating institution followed its own protocols to collect whole blood in K2EDTA tubes. For TCRbeta analysis, collaborators shipped samples as frozen whole blood, isolated PBMCs, or DNA extracted from either of those sample types. The sequenced material came from peripheral blood. This clonotype originated in a man aged 25 to 45 with acute or convalescent COVID-19. The rearranged chain carries TRBV4-2 and TRBJ1-2; TRBD1 is a possible D gene, resting on 5 matching bases. The CDR3 is CASSQVGSSGSGYTF. The sequenced DNA is TGTGCCAGCAGCCAAGTCGGTTCATCAGGGTCTGGCTACACCTTC.